The entry below describes one T cell receptor (beta chain). Its antigen is currently unknown. The repertoire was sequenced with immunoSEQ multiplex PCR; TCRdb's copy has only in-frame clones and lacks some. The table shows 90,000 to 100,000 clones, with around 85% occurring only once. This CDR3 has 12 amino acids. V lost 3 bases and J 4 bases, leaving 4 bases between the germline ends. The germline V gene encodes CDR1 ENHRY and CDR2 SYGVKD. Exclusion of a patient followed from autoimmune disease history or systemic immunosuppression. The entry originates in a study of OX40 agonist ivuxolimab in advanced cancers. Study-level findings and limits: Near-lowest levels of clonal expansion characterized partial responders at 0.1-3.0 mg/kg.

V usage is TRBV10-3 and J usage is TRBJ1-5; no reliable D call. The sample was CD4+ or CD8+ T cells sorted from blood, taken in a trial of the OX40 agonist ivuxolimab. The sequence came from an adult with an advanced solid tumor such as melanoma, head and neck, liver or kidney cancer. CDR3 in DNA: TGTGCCATCAGTGACACAAATCAGCCCCAGCATTTT. Amino acids: CAISDTNQPQHF.